The present T cell receptor (beta chain) was sequenced within a study of graft-versus-host responses after intestinal transplantation. Whole-study context: The transplants performed in recipients were multivisceral, liver-intestinal, or isolated intestinal. All recipients got anti-thymocyte globulin induction, then tacrolimus and steroids for 2 to 4 years.

Study outcomes and limitations: Levels of circulating GvH clones at their peak were associated with early post-transplant HvG declines. Marrow from the recipient contained GvH clones, some of which had appeared first in ileum or blood.

The data were produced by immunoSEQ multiplex PCR, yet TCRdb's version contains in-frame clones alone and is incomplete. The sample includes around 26,000 clones, around 94% seen only once; the top ten take about 0.52%. Germline CDR1 reads MNHEY; CDR2 reads SVGAGI. CDR3 length: 14 amino acids. Trimming removed 5 bases from V and 2 bases from J, with 10 bases in between. Comment on this clone: Its antigen is still unknown.

V and J are TRBV6-5 and TRBJ1-5; perhaps TRBD1 as D (5 bases). Sequencing was performed on PBMCs, taken 156 days after intestinal transplant. The TCR sequence derives from a human patient who received an intestinal transplant, so some T cells may come from the graft donor. CDR3 nucleotides: TGTGCCAGCAGTAACCGGGGCCGCAATCAGCCCCAGCATTTT. Amino acid sequence: CASSNRGRNQPQHF.